A single sample gave rise to the 27 T cell receptor beta chains below, sequenced in a study of blood T cells in healthy people across ages. Alongside a J-beta primer mix, a sample-barcoded 5' primer served in a second PCR lasting about 7 to 12 cycles. In TCRdb, the 5' RACE reads were re-called with MiXCR into one record per CDR3 protein. Here the sample spans about 730,000 distinct CDR3 sequences, approximately 39% being singletons. The source material was blood. The receptors derive from a woman aged 55-75 years in good health.

In this sample, this clonotype turned up a few times. The V call is TRBV7-2, the J call TRBJ2-1; TRBD2 matches 10 bases. V gave up 2 bases and J gave up 4 bases; unmatched junction bases: 11. This CDR3 has 18 residues. Germline V CDR1 and CDR2: SGHTA, FQGNSA. For the CDR3, the DNA is TGTGCCAGCAGCTTACTGGCTAGCGGGAGATACGGTTACAATGAGCAGTTCTTC. Translating gives CASSLLASGRYGYNEQFF.

V and J are TRBV11-3 and TRBJ2-5, with D perhaps being TRBD1 or TRBD2 (5 bases each). Germline lookup yields CDR1 SGHNT and CDR2 YENEEA. The V gene lost 1 base and the J gene lost 5 bases, with 14 bases spanning the gap. This CDR3 has 15 amino acids. For the CDR3, the DNA is TGTGCCAGCAGCTTAGGGGGCAGCCGCGGGGAGACCCAGTACTTC. It yields the protein CASSLGGSRGETQYF.

This clonotype showed up just a few times. The chain has TRBV2 and TRBJ1-2; TRBD1 matches at 10 bases. Losses at the gene ends were 4 bases for V and 7 bases for J; bases not matched to a gene: 6. Germline V gene sequence: CDR1 SNHLY, CDR2 FYNNEI. The CDR3 is made up of 14 amino acids. The CDR3 reads CASSVGQGYPGYTF. In DNA, the CDR3 is TGTGCCAGCAGTGTGGGACAGGGGTACCCTGGCTACACCTTC.

V and J are TRBV18 and TRBJ1-2; TRBD1 is a possible D gene (6 bases). The V gene lost 3 bases and the J gene lost 6 bases, with 11 bases spanning the gap. This CDR3 is built from 13 residues. CDR1 and CDR2 (germline): KGHSH, LQKENI. The CDR3 sequence is CASSPGTSNGYTF. In nucleotides, the CDR3 is TGTGCCAGCTCACCCGGGACATCCAATGGCTACACCTTC.

This clonotype occurred a few times. The chain joins TRBV5-1 to TRBJ2-5, with 9 bases matching TRBD1. The junction had 9 bases not matched to a gene; V was cut back by 4 bases and J by 5 bases. Germline V gives CDR1 SGHRS, CDR2 YFSETQ. CDR3 size: 15 residues. This chain's CDR3 is CASSLSGQGGETQYF. CDR3 DNA: TGCGCCAGCAGCCTATCGGGACAGGGAGGCGAGACCCAGTACTTC.

The chain uses TRBV20-1 and TRBJ2-1, with D uncertain. Trimming stripped 5 bases from V and 12 bases from J, with 23 bases between. Germline values: CDR1 DFQATT, CDR2 SNEGSKA (reference sequence). This CDR3 is built from 14 residues. CDR3 in amino acids: CSAAAVEFVTGQFF. The CDR3, as DNA: TGCAGTGCTGCCGCAGTAGAGTTCGTGACGGGGCAGTTCTTC.

The V and J genes are TRBV10-3 and TRBJ2-7; D gene unclear. Trimming shortened V by 3 bases and J by 4 bases, and 10 bases separated the two germline ends. Germline V gene lookup returns CDR1 ENHRY and CDR2 SYGVKD. This CDR3 spans 13 amino acids. The CDR3: CAISERVGYEQYF. CDR3 bases: TGTGCCATCAGTGAACGGGTTGGTTACGAGCAGTACTTC.

This clonotype has a handful of counts. The rearrangement joins TRBV7-8 to TRBJ1-6; D is unresolved. Germline values: CDR1 SGHVS, CDR2 FQNEAQ. Trimming pared 5 bases from V and 5 bases from J, leaving 7 bases between. The CDR3 has 13 amino acids. CDR3 region: CASSQDHNSPLHF. DNA of the CDR3: TGTGCCAGCAGCCAAGACCATAATTCACCCCTCCACTTT.

Written as DNA, the CDR3 is TGTGCCAGCAGTTACTCCCCCACGGGAGTGAGATACAATGAGCAGTTCTTC. Its translation is CASSYSPTGVRYNEQFF. V and J are TRBV6-5 and TRBJ2-1; D is possibly TRBD2 (6 bases). The germline gives CDR1 MNHEY, CDR2 SVGAGI. The CDR3 consists of 17 residues. V lost 0 bases to trimming and J lost 4 bases, with 16 bases between them.

This clonotype has only one observation. V gene TRBV5-1 combines with J gene TRBJ1-2; D unclear. This CDR3 comprises 15 residues. The germline V gene encodes CDR1 SGHRS and CDR2 YFSETQ. V lost 2 bases to trimming and J lost 3 bases, with 14 bases between them. The CDR3 here is CASSFVVVRDYGYTF. CDR3 in DNA: TGCGCCAGCAGCTTTGTGGTGGTCCGGGACTATGGCTACACCTTC.

The J gene is TRBJ2-3, the V gene TRBV5-1; the match to TRBD2 covers 10 bases. This CDR3 has 16 residues. V trimming: 4 bases; J trimming: 3 bases; junction bases outside the gene matches: 8. The germline V gene has CDR1 SGHRS and CDR2 YFSETQ. CDR3 in DNA: TGCGCCAGCAGCCAAGGGACTAGCGAAGAGACAGATACGCAGTATTTT. This encodes CASSQGTSEETDTQYF.

The chain combines TRBV5-4 with TRBJ2-5; D is tentatively TRBD1 or TRBD2 (6 bases each). The CDR3 loop spans 15 amino acids. V was cut by 0 bases and J by 5 bases, with 14 bases left in between. The germline gives CDR1 SGHNT, CDR2 YYREEE (reference sequence). The CDR3 spells CASSLEGGGGETQYF. The CDR3 DNA reads as TGTGCCAGCAGCTTGGAAGGGGGAGGTGGGGAGACCCAGTACTTC.

The rearrangement links TRBV15 to TRBJ2-3; D is uncertain. Germline V gene lookup returns CDR1 LNHNV and CDR2 YYDKDF (reference sequence). The CDR3 is made up of 14 amino acids. V lost 4 bases to trimming and J lost 0 bases, with 8 bases between them. This CDR3 is CATSTPDSTDTQYF. The CDR3 region has the DNA TGTGCCACCAGCACCCCGGACAGCACAGATACGCAGTATTTT.

The V gene is TRBV18, the J gene TRBJ2-5; unclear D gene. Germline V gene lookup returns CDR1 KGHSH and CDR2 LQKENI. The CDR3 loop spans 13 amino acids. V was pared by 3 bases and J by 5 bases, with 10 bases between. As DNA, the CDR3 is TGTGCCAGCTCACCTGAGGACGGGGAGACCCAGTACTTC. Translating gives CASSPEDGETQYF.

This clonotype was seen a handful of times. The rearrangement joins TRBV18 to TRBJ2-7; D might be TRBD1 (5 bases). CDR3 length equals 15 residues. Germline V gene sequence: CDR1 KGHSH, CDR2 LQKENI. Trimming cost V 3 bases and J 0 bases, with 12 bases left between them. CDR3 in amino acids: CASSPRQTSSYEQYF. The CDR3 DNA reads as TGTGCCAGCTCACCCCGACAGACCAGCTCCTACGAGCAGTACTTC.

The chain is built from TRBV27 and TRBJ1-1; D possibly corresponds to TRBD1 (6 bases). The CDR3 length is 14 residues. Between the trimmed V and J ends, which lost 5 bases and 3 bases, there was a span of 13 bases. Germline CDR1 is MNHEY and CDR2 is SMNVEV (reference sequence). In nucleotides, the CDR3 is TGTGCCAGCAGTCAATGGGACAAAGACACTGAAGCTTTCTTT. Amino acid sequence: CASSQWDKDTEAFF.

This clonotype was observed at least ten times. The chain recombines TRBV12-5 with TRBJ2-1; 8 bases fit TRBD2. Germline loops: CDR1 LGHNT, CDR2 FRNRAP. This CDR3 has 15 amino acids. J was trimmed by 5 bases and V by 3 bases; bases with no gene match: 6. The CDR3, as DNA: TGTGCTAGTGGTTTCGGGACTAGAGGACACAATGAGCAGTTCTTC. The encoded protein is CASGFGTRGHNEQFF.

The V call is TRBV6-5, the J call TRBJ2-5; possible D gene TRBD1, 6 bases. The V gene's germline CDR1 is MNHEY and CDR2 SVGAGI. This CDR3 comprises 14 residues. Trimming took off 0 bases at V and 3 bases at J, with 8 bases between the two ends. The CDR3 protein is CASSYSYREETQYF. The CDR3 DNA is TGTGCCAGCAGTTACTCGTACAGGGAAGAGACCCAGTACTTC.

This clonotype was seen a handful of times. The chain combines TRBV20-1 with TRBJ2-5; possible D gene TRBD2, 5 bases. The CDR3 has 13 residues. V was clipped by 7 bases and J by 4 bases, with 16 bases between them. Per the germline V gene, CDR1 is DFQATT and CDR2 is SNEGSKA (reference sequence). CDR3 nucleotides: TGCAGTGGGAGTTCGGGGTCTGGAGAGACCCAGTACTTC. Amino acid sequence: CSGSSGSGETQYF.

This clonotype was picked up a small number of times. The rearrangement links TRBV5-1 to TRBJ2-5; tentatively, D is TRBD1 (6 bases). Germline-derived CDR1 and CDR2 are SGHRS and YFSETQ. V dropped 2 bases and J dropped 1 base, with 12 bases sitting between them. The CDR3 sequence is 15 residues long. This chain's CDR3 is CASSLTGTFQETQYF. CDR3 sequence (DNA): TGCGCCAGCAGCTTAACAGGGACCTTCCAAGAGACCCAGTACTTC.

This clonotype was detected ten times or more. The genes are TRBV7-6 and TRBJ2-7; 8 bases map to TRBD2. CDR3 length equals 15 residues. Trimming removed 5 bases from V and 2 bases from J; junction bases left unmatched: 8. Germline assignment: CDR1 SGHVS and CDR2 FNYEAQ. CDR3 in amino acids: CASSPREGRTYEQYF. CDR3 coding DNA: TGTGCCAGCAGCCCCCGGGAGGGTCGTACCTACGAGCAGTACTTC.

V is TRBV4-2 and J is TRBJ1-4; a possible D gene is TRBD1 (5 bases). From germline, CDR1 is LGHNA and CDR2 YNFKEQ. Trimming pared 7 bases from V and 3 bases from J, leaving 12 bases between. This CDR3 comprises 14 residues. DNA of the CDR3: TGTGCCAGCAACTTGGGGGGATCTAATGAAAAACTGTTTTTT. This encodes CASNLGGSNEKLFF.

A few counts support this clonotype. V gene TRBV13 combines with J gene TRBJ2-1; 9 nucleotides match TRBD2. The CDR3 contains 19 residues. J gave up 4 bases and V 5 bases, and 18 bases lay outside the gene matches. The germline V gene encodes CDR1 PRHDT and CDR2 FYEKMQ (reference sequence). As DNA, the CDR3 is TGTGCCAGCAGCCACGTGACTAGCGGTAATAGGGGGGGGTACAATGAGCAGTTCTTC. Its protein is CASSHVTSGNRGGYNEQFF.

Notes on this clonotype: A clone one base away is much larger, so this may be a read error. The V call is TRBV9, the J call TRBJ2-7; 8 nucleotides match TRBD2. CDR3 length equals 15 residues. CDR1 is SGDLS and CDR2 is YYNGEE in the germline V gene. The CDR3 protein is CASSPSGRHSYERYF. For the CDR3, the DNA is TGTGCCAGCAGCCCGAGCGGGAGACACTCCTACGAGCGGTACTTC.

This clonotype was observed a handful of times. A much larger clone is a single base away; this may be a read error. The rearrangement joins TRBV4-2 to TRBJ2-3; maybe TRBD2 (5 bases). The CDR3 sequence is 16 residues long. V shed 3 bases and J shed 0 bases, with 13 bases lying between them. Germline loops: CDR1 LGHNA, CDR2 YNFKEQ. In DNA, the CDR3 is TGTGCCAGCAGCCAGGACGGGGTGTCCAGCACAGATACGCAGTATTTT. Residues: CASSQDGVSSTDTQYF.

The chain has TRBV7-9 and TRBJ2-7; no definite D call. The DNA end favors TRBJ2-5, so the J call may be wrong. The V gene's germline CDR1 is SEHNR and CDR2 FQNEAQ (reference sequence). This CDR3 contains 12 residues. Here the CDR3 DNA reads TGTGCCAGCAGCTTGAGTGAAGTGACCCAGTACTTC. Amino acids: CASSLSEVTQYF.

The V gene is TRBV5-1, the J gene TRBJ2-3; D not certain. CDR1 SGHRS and CDR2 YFSETQ come from the germline V gene. V was pared by 4 bases and J by 6 bases, with 15 bases between. The CDR3 covers 14 residues. CDR3 amino acids: CASSDGSETDTQYF. The CDR3, as DNA: TGCGCCAGCAGCGACGGGTCAGAGACGGATACGCAGTATTTT.